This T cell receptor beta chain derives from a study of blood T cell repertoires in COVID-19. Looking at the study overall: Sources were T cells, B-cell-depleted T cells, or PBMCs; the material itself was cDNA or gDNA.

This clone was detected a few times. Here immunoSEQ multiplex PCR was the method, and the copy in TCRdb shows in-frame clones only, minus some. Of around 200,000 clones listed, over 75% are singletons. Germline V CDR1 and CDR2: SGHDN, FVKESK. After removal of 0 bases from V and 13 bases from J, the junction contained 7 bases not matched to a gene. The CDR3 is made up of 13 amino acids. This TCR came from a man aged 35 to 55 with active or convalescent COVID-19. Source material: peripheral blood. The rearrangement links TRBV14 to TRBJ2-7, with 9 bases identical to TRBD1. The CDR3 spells CASSQDRTGQGYF. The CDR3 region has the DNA TGTGCCAGCAGCCAAGATCGGACGGGACAGGGTTACTTC.